This section outlines one TCR beta chain sequence together with its context. The antigen is not known. Clones were read by immunoSEQ multiplex PCR, and TCRdb kept only the in-frame ones, dropping some. Of tens of thousands of clones in the sample, 85% to 90% are singletons; the top ten hold roughly 0.33%. With autoimmune disease history or systemic immunosuppression, patients were excluded. The sample comes from a study of OX40 agonist ivuxolimab in advanced cancers. Overall study: Patients' therapy was ivuxolimab, an antibody that acts as an agonist of OX40 (CD134). General study points: Expanded clones belonging to CD8+ T cells outnumbered, on average, those of CD4+.

V lost 5 bases and J 2 bases, leaving 12 bases between the germline ends. This CDR3 is 13 amino acids long. The germline V gene has CDR1 GTSNPN and CDR2 SVGIG (reference sequence). The V call is TRBV30, the J call TRBJ1-2, with D hard to call. The source of this sequence is an adult with an advanced solid tumor such as melanoma, head and neck, liver or kidney cancer. The specimen comprised CD4+ or CD8+ T cells sorted from blood, sampled in a trial of the OX40 agonist ivuxolimab. The CDR3, as DNA: TGTGCCTGGGCCCAGGACGGAAACTATGGCTACACCTTC. Translated: CAWAQDGNYGYTF.